This TCR beta chain is from a study of blood T cell repertoires in COVID-19. V lost 0 bases, J lost 9 bases, and 18 bases lay in between. Germline V gene data show CDR1 as LGHDT and CDR2 as YNNKEL (reference sequence). The CDR3 has 17 amino acids. TCRdb's table, derived via immunoSEQ multiplex PCR, lists solely in-frame clones and lacks some. The data show around 700,000 clones, 75% to 90% seen once. Sequenced material: peripheral blood. The chain links TRBV3-1 (or the pseudogene TRBV3-2) to TRBJ1-6; D might be TRBD1 (5 bases). The origin of this receptor is a woman younger than 30 with acute or convalescent COVID-19. Written as DNA, the CDR3 is TGTGCCAGCAGCCAAGATCTGGGGGGGAAGGTGTCTTCACCCCTCCACTTT. Protein product: CASSQDLGGKVSSPLHF.